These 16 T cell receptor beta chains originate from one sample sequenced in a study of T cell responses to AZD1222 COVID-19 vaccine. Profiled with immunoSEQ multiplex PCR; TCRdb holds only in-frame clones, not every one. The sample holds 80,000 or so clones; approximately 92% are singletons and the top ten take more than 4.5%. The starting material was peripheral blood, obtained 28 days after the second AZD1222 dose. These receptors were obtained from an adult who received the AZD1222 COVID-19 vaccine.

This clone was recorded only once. In DNA form, the CDR3 reads TGTGCCAGCAGGCTAGCGGGAGAGTTCTACGAGCAGTACTTC. It codes for CASRLAGEFYEQYF. The chain uses TRBV6-5 and TRBJ2-7; the match to TRBD2 covers 10 bases. The CDR3 has 14 residues. The V gene's germline CDR1 is MNHEY and CDR2 SVGAGI. The junction had 5 bases not matched to a gene; V was cut back by 6 bases and J by 3 bases.

The CDR3 DNA reads as TGTGCCAGCAGCTTGAAGGGGCGTCCAAACACCATATATTTT. Translating gives CASSLKGRPNTIYF. This sequence joins TRBV5-6 and TRBJ1-3; D is perhaps TRBD1 (5 bases). The CDR3 contains 14 residues. Trimming removed 1 base from V and 6 bases from J, with 11 bases in between. Germline CDR1 SGHDT, CDR2 YYEEEE. The full variable domain, its missing parts supplied by reference TRBV5-6 and TRBJ1-3, is DAGVTQSPTHLIKTRGQQVTLRCSPKSGHDTVSWYQQALGQGPQFIFQYYEEEERQRGNFPDRFSGHQFPNYSSELNVNALLLGDSALYLCASSLKGRPNTIYFGEGSWLTVV.

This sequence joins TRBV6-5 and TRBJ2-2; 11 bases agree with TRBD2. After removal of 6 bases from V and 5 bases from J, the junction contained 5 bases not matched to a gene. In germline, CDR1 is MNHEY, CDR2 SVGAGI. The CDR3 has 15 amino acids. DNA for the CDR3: TGTGCCAGCAGGCTTACTAGCGGGAGTACCGGGGAGCTGTTTTTT. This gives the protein CASRLTSGSTGELFF.

The DNA of the CDR3 is TGTGCCAGCAGTTTAAACAGGGTGGCCACTGAAGCTTTCTTT. As protein: CASSLNRVATEAFF. This sequence joins TRBV27 and TRBJ1-1; tentatively, D is TRBD1 (6 bases). The V gene's germline CDR1 is MNHEY and CDR2 SMNVEV (reference sequence). Trimming stripped 2 bases from V and 4 bases from J, with 11 bases between. This CDR3 has 14 amino acids.

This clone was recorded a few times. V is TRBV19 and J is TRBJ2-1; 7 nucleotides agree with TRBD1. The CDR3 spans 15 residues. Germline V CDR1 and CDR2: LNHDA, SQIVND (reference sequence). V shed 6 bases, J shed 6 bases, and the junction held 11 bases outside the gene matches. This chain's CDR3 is CASRRRQGESNEQFF. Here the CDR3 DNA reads TGTGCCAGTAGAAGGCGACAGGGAGAAAGCAATGAGCAGTTCTTC.

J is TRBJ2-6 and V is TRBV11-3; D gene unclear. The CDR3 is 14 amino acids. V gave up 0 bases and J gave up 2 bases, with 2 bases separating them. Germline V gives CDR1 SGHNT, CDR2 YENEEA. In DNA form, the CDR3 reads TGTGCCAGCAGCTTAGATGCTGGGGCCAACGTCCTGACTTTC. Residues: CASSLDAGANVLTF.

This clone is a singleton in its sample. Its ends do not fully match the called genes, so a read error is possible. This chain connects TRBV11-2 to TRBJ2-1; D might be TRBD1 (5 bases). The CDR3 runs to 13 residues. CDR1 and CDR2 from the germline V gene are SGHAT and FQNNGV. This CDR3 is CASSPSGYNAQFF. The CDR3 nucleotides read TGTGCCAGCAGTCCCTCAGGGTACAATGCGCAGTTCTTC.

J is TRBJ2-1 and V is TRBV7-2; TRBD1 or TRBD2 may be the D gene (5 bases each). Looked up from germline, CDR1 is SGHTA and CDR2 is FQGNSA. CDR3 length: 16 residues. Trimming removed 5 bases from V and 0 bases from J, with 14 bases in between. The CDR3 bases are TGTGCCAGCAGCCCACCGGGACGGAGCTCCTACAATGAGCAGTTCTTC. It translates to CASSPPGRSSYNEQFF.

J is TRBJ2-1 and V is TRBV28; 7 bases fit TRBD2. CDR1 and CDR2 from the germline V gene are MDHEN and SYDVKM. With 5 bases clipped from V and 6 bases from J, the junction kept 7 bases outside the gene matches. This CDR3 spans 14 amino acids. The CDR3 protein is CASSPRDYRNEQFF. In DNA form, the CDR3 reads TGTGCCAGCAGTCCACGGGACTACCGCAATGAGCAGTTCTTC.

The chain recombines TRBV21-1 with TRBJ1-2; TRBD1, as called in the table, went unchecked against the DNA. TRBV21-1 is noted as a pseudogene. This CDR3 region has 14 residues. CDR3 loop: CASSKGANIYGYTF. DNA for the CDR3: TGTGCCAGCAGCAAAGGGGCGAACATCTATGGCTACACCTTC.

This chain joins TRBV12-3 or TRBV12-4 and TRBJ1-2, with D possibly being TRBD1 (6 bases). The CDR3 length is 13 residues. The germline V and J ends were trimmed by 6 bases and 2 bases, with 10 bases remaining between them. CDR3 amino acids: CASSSTGNYGYTF. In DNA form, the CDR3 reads TGTGCCAGCAGCTCAACAGGGAACTATGGCTACACCTTC.

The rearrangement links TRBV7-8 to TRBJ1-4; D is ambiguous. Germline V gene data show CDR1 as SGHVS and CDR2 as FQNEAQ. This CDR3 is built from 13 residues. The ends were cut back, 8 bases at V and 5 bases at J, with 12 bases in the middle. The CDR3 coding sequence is TGTGCCAGCGGCGGACCGCGGAATGAAAAACTGTTTTTT. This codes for CASGGPRNEKLFF.

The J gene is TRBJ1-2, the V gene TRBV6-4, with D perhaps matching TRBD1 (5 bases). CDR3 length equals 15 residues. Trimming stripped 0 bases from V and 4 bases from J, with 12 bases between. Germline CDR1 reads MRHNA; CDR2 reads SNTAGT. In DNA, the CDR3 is TGTGCCAGCAGTGACTCGTTGGGGGAGGCCTATGGCTACACCTTC. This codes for CASSDSLGEAYGYTF.

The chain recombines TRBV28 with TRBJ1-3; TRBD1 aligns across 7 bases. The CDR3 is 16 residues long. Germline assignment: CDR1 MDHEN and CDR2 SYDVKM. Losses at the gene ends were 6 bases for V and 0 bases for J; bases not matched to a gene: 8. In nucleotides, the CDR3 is TGTGCCAGCAGCGGATCGGGACAGAGCTCTGGAAACACCATATATTTT. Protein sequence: CASSGSGQSSGNTIYF.

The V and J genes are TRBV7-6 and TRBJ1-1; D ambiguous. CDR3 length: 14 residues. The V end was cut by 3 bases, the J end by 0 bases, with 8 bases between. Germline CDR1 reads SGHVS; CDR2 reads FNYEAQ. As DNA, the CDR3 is TGTGCCAGCAGCTTGGGCAGGATGAACACTGAAGCTTTCTTT. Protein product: CASSLGRMNTEAFF.

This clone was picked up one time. The CDR3 DNA reads TGTGCCAGCAGCTTAGCGGGCACACCGAACACCGGGGAGCTGTTTTTT. Translation gives CASSLAGTPNTGELFF. The rearrangement joins TRBV7-2 to TRBJ2-2; D unclear. The CDR3 contains 16 residues. The V end was cut by 0 bases, the J end by 0 bases, with 8 bases between. Germline lookup yields CDR1 SGHTA and CDR2 FQGNSA.